The 4 T cell receptor delta chains reported below all come from one sample, sequenced in a study of gamma-delta chains in newborns, infants, children. TCRdb fed the reads into CATT to redo clone calling. Of over 3,000 delta-chain clones listed, under 11% are singletons. The sequenced sample was blood. The origin of the receptors is a child who was a newborn, infant or young child, either healthy, febrile or measles-vaccinated (not recorded which).

The chain carries TRDV2 and TRDJ3, with 13 bases fitting TRDD3. The CDR3 sequence is 18 residues long. V was clipped by 3 bases and J by 2 bases; unmatched bases: 3. Per germline, CDR1 GEAIGNYY and CDR2 EKD. The CDR3 protein is CACDVLGDTPWDTRQMFF. Written as DNA, the CDR3 is TGTGCCTGTGACGTACTGGGGGATACGCCCTGGGACACCCGACAGATGTTTTTC.

This clone came up a few times. A far larger clone is only one base removed, so a read error is likely. The chain has TRDV2 and TRDJ1; 9 nucleotides agree with TRDD3. In the absence of a J gene in TCRdb, the DNA was matched to germline to assign it here. The V gene's germline CDR1 is GEAIGNYY and CDR2 EKD. Trimming at V came to 3 bases and at J to 2 bases, leaving 6 bases not matched to a gene. The CDR3 loop spans 15 amino acids. CDR3: CACDHSLGDTDKLIF. CDR3 DNA sequence: TGTGCCTGTGACCATAGCCTGGGGGATACCGATAAACTCATCTTT.

The assigned J gene is TRDJ1, but the V gene is uncalled; the table assigns TRDD3, which was not confirmed against the DNA. This CDR3 has 12 amino acids. The CDR3 nucleotides are TGTGCCACCGGGGGATACACCGATAAACGCATCTTT. Its protein is CATGGYTDKRIF.

CDR3 amino acids: CACDSLGDTPSSWDTRQMFF. The CDR3 DNA follows: TGTGCCTGTGACTCACTGGGGGATACTCCGAGCTCCTGGGACACCCGACAGATGTTTTTC. V is TRDV2 and J is TRDJ3, with TRDD3 matching 12 bases. The J gene was missing in TCRdb and was found by matching the end of the DNA to germline. Per germline, CDR1 GEAIGNYY and CDR2 EKD. This CDR3 spans 20 amino acids. V trimming: 3 bases; J trimming: 0 bases; junction bases outside the gene matches: 8.